A selection of T cell receptor beta chains follows, all from one sample in a study of PD-L1 blockade in urothelial cancer. Here immunoSEQ multiplex PCR was the method, and the copy in TCRdb shows in-frame clones only, minus some. The sample comprises about 40,000 clones, 86% of which are singletons, and about 22% rests with the top ten. The sequences come from PBMCs, collected around atezolizumab (anti-PD-L1) treatment. These receptors were taken from a man in his sixties with urothelial cancer. Each CDR3 is given with its conserved first and last residue. The D gene is left open where the match is weak. Clone size is given for some rows only: seen once, a few or many times, or a class if the clone is expanded.

TRBV7-2	15	.	.	TRBJ2-1	CASSLEQSRYNEQFF
TRBV10-2	16	.	.	TRBJ1-1	CASEQHRSRGDTEAFF
TRBV6-5	14	once	.	TRBJ1-3	CASSIKESGNTIYF
TRBV18	14	few	.	TRBJ1-5	CASSPWQANQPQHF
TRBV19	16	.	TRBD2	TRBJ2-1	CASSKGLVSSYNEQFF
TRBV9	15	.	.	TRBJ2-3	CASSVGSYSTDTQYF
TRBV5-1	15	.	.	TRBJ1-1	CASSPGGQRNTEAFF
TRBV30	13	.	.	TRBJ2-7	CAWSLGGGYEQYF
TRBV4-1	20	once	TRBD2	TRBJ2-3	CASSQDLASGRAGYADTQYF
TRBV7-9	14	.	TRBD1	TRBJ2-5	CASSLDTGGRAQYF
TRBV14	14	.	.	TRBJ2-7	CASSRLGPSYEQYF
TRBV9	15	once	.	TRBJ1-6	CASSVEVTANSPLHF
TRBV29-1	13	once	.	TRBJ2-3	CSVLRGLIDTQYF
TRBV30	12	.	.	TRBJ2-5	CAWSVAVETQYF
TRBV10-1	14	many	TRBD2	TRBJ2-2	CASKAGAGTGELFF
TRBV19	13	.	.	TRBJ1-5	CASSGGEGQPQHF
TRBV5-1	15	few	.	TRBJ1-3	CASSLEGVSGNTIYF
TRBV29-1	13	.	.	TRBJ2-5	CSVGQTYQETQYF
TRBV18	15	.	.	TRBJ2-5	CASSPLPQAGKTQYF
TRBV7-3	15	.	TRBD2	TRBJ2-1	CASSPYGGAYNEQFF
TRBV6-1	15	.	TRBD2	TRBJ2-1	CASRTSGRAINEQFF
TRBV7-2	16	.	.	TRBJ2-5	CASSFDRDFYQETQYF
TRBV7-3	15	.	.	TRBJ1-1	CASSSDGPRATEAFF